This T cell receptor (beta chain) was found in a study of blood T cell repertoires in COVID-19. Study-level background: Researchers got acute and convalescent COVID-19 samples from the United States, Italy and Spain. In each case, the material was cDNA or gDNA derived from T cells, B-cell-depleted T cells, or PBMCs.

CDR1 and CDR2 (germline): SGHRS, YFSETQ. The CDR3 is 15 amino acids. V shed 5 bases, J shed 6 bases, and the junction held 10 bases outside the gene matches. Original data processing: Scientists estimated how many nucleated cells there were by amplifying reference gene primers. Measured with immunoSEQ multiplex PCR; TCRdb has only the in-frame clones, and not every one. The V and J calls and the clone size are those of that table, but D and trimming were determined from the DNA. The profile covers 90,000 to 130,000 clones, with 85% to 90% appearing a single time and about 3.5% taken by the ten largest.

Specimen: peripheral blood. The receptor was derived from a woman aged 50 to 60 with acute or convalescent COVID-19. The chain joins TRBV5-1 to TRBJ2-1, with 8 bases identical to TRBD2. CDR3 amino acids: CASSPGGLDGNEQFF. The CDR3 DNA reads TGCGCCAGCAGTCCCGGGGGACTAGATGGCAATGAGCAGTTCTTC.